Below, 5 T cell receptor beta chains from the same sample are listed, as sequenced in a study of T-cell memory formation after mild COVID-19. MiXCR, applied by TCRdb to the 5' RACE reads, yields one record per CDR3 protein. Among roughly 620,000 distinct CDR3 sequences, 15% to 20% were seen once, and the ten largest hold around 13%. Sequencing was carried out using PBMCs or a T cell subset sorted from them (not recorded which). These receptors were collected from an adult woman who had mild COVID-19 (a few samples of this study predate the infection). Cell type and time point are not known.

V is TRBV12-3 or TRBV12-4 and J is TRBJ1-3; D uncertain. Between the trimmed V and J ends, which lost 10 bases and 0 bases, there was a span of 13 bases. The CDR3 runs to 14 residues. The CDR3 here is CATRSEISGNTIYF. The CDR3 region has the DNA TGTGCCACCAGGAGTGAAATCTCTGGAAACACCATATATTTT.

This clonotype was detected a few times. This chain joins TRBV4-2 and TRBJ2-1; D gene uncertain. Germline V gene sequence: CDR1 LGHNA, CDR2 YNFKEQ. V was cut by 0 bases and J by 6 bases, with 15 bases left in between. This CDR3 has 16 residues. The CDR3 protein is CASSQDSGLAGNEQFF. DNA of the CDR3: TGTGCCAGCAGCCAAGATTCTGGGTTGGCTGGCAATGAGCAGTTCTTC.

The chain carries TRBV3-1 and TRBJ2-1, with TRBD2 matching over 11 bases. Looked up from germline, CDR1 is LGHDT and CDR2 is YNNKEL (reference sequence). J lost 6 bases, V lost 7 bases, and 5 bases had no gene match. This CDR3 has 14 amino acids. CDR3 region: CASNHLAGGNEQFF. The DNA of the CDR3 is TGTGCCAGCAATCACCTAGCGGGAGGCAATGAGCAGTTCTTC.

This clonotype was seen a few times. The V gene is TRBV20-1, the J gene TRBJ2-7, with a weak D call TRBD2 (5 bases). Trimming took off 3 bases at V and 1 base at J, with 13 bases between the two ends. The CDR3 sequence is 14 residues long. The germline gives CDR1 DFQATT, CDR2 SNEGSKA (reference sequence). The CDR3 loop is CSARDFRRSYEQYF. The CDR3 nucleotides read TGCAGTGCTAGGGACTTTAGAAGATCCTACGAGCAGTACTTC.

V gene TRBV5-4 combines with J gene TRBJ2-7, with D tentatively TRBD1 (5 bases). Germline V CDR1 and CDR2: SGHNT, YYREEE (reference sequence). Trimming pared 2 bases from V and 3 bases from J, leaving 15 bases between. There are 15 residues in the CDR3. As DNA, the CDR3 is TGTGCCAGCAGCTTACCCAACAGGTCCCGCTACGAGCAGTACTTC. It yields the protein CASSLPNRSRYEQYF.